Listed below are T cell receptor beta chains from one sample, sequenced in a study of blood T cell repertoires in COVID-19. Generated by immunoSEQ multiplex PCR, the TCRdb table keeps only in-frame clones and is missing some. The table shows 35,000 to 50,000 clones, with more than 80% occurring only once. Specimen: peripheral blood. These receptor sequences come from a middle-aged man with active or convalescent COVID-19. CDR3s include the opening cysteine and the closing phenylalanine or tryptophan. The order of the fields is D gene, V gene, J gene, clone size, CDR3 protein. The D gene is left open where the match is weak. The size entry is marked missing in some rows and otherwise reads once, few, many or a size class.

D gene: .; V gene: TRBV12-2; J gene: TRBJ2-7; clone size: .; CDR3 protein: CASRSRDRASYEQYF
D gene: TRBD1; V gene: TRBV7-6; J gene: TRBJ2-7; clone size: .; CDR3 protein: CASSLGTGPLSYEQYF
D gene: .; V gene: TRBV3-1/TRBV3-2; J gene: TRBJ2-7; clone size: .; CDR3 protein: CASSRNDLLEQYF
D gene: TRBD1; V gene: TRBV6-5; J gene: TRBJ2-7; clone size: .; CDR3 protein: CAIVGRGLGEQYF
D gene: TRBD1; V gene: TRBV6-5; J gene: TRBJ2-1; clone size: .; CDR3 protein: CASSRPGQGYNEQFF
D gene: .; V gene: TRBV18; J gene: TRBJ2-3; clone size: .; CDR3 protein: CASSPSADTQYF
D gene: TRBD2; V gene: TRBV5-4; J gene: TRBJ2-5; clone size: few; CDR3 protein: CASSSGLAGRLAETQYF
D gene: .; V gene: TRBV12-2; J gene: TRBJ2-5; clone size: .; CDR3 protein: CASRLFRGRGQETQYF
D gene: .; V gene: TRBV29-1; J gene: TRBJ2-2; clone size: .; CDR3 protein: CSVVPPGKNTGELFF
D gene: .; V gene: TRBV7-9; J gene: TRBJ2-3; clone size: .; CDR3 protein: CASSLATAGTDTQYF
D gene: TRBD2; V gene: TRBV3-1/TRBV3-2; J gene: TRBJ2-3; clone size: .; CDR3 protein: CASSRRTSGGADTQYF
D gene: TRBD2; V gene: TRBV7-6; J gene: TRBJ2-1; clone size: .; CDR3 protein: CASSLITSGGAGHEQFF
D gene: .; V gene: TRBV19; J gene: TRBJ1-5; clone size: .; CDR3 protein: CASSIDLFRTDNQPQHF
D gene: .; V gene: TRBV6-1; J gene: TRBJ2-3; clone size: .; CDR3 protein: CASSEAAGLTDTQYF
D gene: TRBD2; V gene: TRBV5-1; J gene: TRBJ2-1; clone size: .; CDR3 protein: CASTLLAGDIHNEQFF
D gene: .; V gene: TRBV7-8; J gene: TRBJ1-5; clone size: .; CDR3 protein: CASSLARGVNSNQPQHF
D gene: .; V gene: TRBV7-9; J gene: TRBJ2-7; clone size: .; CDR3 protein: CASSLASTGYEQYF
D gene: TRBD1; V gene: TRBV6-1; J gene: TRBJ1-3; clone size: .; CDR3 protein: CASSGQQGGIGNTIYF
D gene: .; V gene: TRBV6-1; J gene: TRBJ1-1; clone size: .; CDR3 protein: CASSDRVAEAFF
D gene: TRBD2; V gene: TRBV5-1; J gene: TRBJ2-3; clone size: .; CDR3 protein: CASSLALDTSGSDTQYF
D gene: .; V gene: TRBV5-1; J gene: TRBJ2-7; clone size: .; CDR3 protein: CASSVGGNEQYF
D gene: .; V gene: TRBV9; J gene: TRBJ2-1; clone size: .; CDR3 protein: CASSAPRNEQFF
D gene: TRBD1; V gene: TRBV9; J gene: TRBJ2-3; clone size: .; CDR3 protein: CASSVHTDRVTDTQYF
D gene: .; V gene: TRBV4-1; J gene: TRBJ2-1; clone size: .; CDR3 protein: CASSQDGGPLGDEQFF
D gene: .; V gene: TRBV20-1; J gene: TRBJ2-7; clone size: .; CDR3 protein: CSASRTSSYEQYF
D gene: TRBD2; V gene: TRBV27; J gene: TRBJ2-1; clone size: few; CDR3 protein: CASSPSGGAYNEQFF
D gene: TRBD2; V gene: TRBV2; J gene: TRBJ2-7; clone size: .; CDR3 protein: CASSISSTSRIYEQYF